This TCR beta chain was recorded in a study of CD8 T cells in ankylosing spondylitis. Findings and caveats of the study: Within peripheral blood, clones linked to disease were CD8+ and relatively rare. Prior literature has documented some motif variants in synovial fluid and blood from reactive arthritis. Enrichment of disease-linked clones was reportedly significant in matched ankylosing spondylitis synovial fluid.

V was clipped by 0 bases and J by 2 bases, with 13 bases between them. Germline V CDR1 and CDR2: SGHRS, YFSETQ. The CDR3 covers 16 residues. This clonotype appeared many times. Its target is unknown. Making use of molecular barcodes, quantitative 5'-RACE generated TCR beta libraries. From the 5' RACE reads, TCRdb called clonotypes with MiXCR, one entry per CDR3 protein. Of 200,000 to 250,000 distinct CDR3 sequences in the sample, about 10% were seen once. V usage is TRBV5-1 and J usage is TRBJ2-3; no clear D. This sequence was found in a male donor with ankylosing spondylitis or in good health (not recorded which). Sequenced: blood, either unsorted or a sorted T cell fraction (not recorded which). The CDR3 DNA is TGCGCCAGCAGCTTGGAAGGTTCCCTCTACACAGATACGCAGTATTTT. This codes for CASSLEGSLYTDTQYF.